This T cell receptor (beta chain) is drawn from a study of blood T cell repertoires in COVID-19. The wider study: Both acute and convalescent COVID-19 samples were obtained from the United States, Italy and Spain.

As originally analysed: Reference gene primers were amplified, and this amplification served to estimate nucleated cell counts. Generated by immunoSEQ multiplex PCR, the TCRdb table keeps only in-frame clones and is missing some. V and J calls and clone size are as listed in that table; D and trimming were resolved from the DNA. The sample has approximately 310,000 clones, around 90% seen once; the top ten hold 1%. The CDR3 sequence is 13 residues long. Germline V CDR1 and CDR2: SGHTA, FQGNSA. Deletions cut 2 bases from V and 4 bases from J, with 6 bases between. The chain employs TRBV7-2 and TRBJ1-3, with unresolved D. This receptor was obtained from a man aged 45-65 years with active or convalescent COVID-19. Sequenced material: peripheral blood. The CDR3 sequence is CASSLSSGNTIYF. The CDR3 region has the DNA TGTGCCAGCAGCTTATCTTCCGGAAACACCATATATTTT.